The clone carrying this T cell receptor delta chain was recorded a few times. Its specificity is unknown. This DNA's translation and the protein TCRdb lists, from a much larger clone, do not match at residue 16, likely due to a read error; the protein shown is translated from the DNA. Gammadelta T cells were flow-sorted from PBMC into Vgamma9/Vdelta2+ and Vdelta2-negative populations for bulk analysis. Each sorted gammadelta sample had TRG and TRD chains sequenced. TCRdb reanalysed the multiplex PCR reads via CATT. Of tens of thousands of delta-chain clones in the sample, approximately 1.5% were seen once. Germline lookup yields CDR1 TSWWSYY and CDR2 QGS. This CDR3 spans 22 amino acids. The J segment lost 3 bases and the V segment lost 1 base, leaving 22 bases of the junction unmatched. The data were obtained in a study of γδ T cells in repeated Plasmodium falciparum infection. Whole-study context: Malian children with intense seasonal malaria exposure were compared with matched Australian children.

Points from the study as a whole: Malian children's Vdelta2-negative repertoires appeared more expanded and less diverse than Australians'. One small rural Malian village, predominantly a single ethnic group, supplied the cohort.

The TCR originated in a pool of human donors (malaria-infected and uninfected, not separated). Material: gamma-delta T cells from blood. The rearrangement uses TRDV1 and TRDJ1, with 11 bases aligning to TRDD3. This chain's CDR3 is CALGEPVRSSYWGIKAADKLIF. The CDR3 coding sequence is TGTGCTCTTGGGGAACCCGTGAGGTCTTCCTACTGGGGGATAAAGGCGGCCGATAAACTCATCTTT.